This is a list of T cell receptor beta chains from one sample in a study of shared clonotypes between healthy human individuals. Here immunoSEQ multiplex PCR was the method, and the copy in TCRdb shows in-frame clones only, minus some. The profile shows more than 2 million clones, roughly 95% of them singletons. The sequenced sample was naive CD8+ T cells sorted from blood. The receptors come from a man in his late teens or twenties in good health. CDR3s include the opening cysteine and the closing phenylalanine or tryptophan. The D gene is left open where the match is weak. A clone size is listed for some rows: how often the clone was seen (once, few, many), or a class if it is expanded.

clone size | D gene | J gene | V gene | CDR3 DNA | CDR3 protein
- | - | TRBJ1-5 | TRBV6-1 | TGTGCCAGCAGTGCTACGGGACATTATAGCAATCAGCCCCAGCATTTT | CASSATGHYSNQPQHF
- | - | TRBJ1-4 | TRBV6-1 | TGTGCCAGCAGTGAAGTTTGGTGGGACACAAGCTCAGAAAAACTGTTTTTT | CASSEVWWDTSSEKLFF
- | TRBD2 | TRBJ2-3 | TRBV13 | TGTGCCAGCAGCCCCAAGGGCGCGGGGGGGCTTGTCACAGATACGCAGTATTTT | CASSPKGAGGLVTDTQYF
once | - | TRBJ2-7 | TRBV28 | TGTGCCAGCAGGACAGTCGGGACGTGGGATTACGAGCAGTACTTC | CASRTVGTWDYEQYF
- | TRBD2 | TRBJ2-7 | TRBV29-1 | TGCAGCGCCTTCGGGGGGGACGAGCAGTACTTC | CSAFGGDEQYF
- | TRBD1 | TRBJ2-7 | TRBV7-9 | TGTGCCAGCAGTCAACCGGGACAGTCCTACGAGCAGTACTTC | CASSQPGQSYEQYF
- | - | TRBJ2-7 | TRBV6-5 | TGTGCCAGCGGGCAGGGGCCCTACGAGCAGTACTTC | CASGQGPYEQYF
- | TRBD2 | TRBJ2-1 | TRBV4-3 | TGCGCCAGCAGCCAAGGTAGCGGGATAGATGAGCAGTTCTTC | CASSQGSGIDEQFF
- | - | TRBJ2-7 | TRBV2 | TGTGCCAGCAGTGAATCGGGAATGCGGTCGAGCTCCTACGAGCAGTACTTC | CASSESGMRSSSYEQYF
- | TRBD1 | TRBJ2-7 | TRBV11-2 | TGTGCCAGCAGCTTAGTAGGAGACAGGGGTTTCTACGAGCAGTACTTC | CASSLVGDRGFYEQYF
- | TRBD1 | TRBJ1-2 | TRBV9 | TGTGCCAGCAGCGCGACAGGGGCCTATGGCTACACCTTC | CASSATGAYGYTF